This TCR beta chain was retrieved from a study of blood T cell repertoires in COVID-19. The data were produced by immunoSEQ multiplex PCR, yet TCRdb's version contains in-frame clones alone and is incomplete. The table shows about 170,000 clones, with over 65% occurring only once. V lost 2 bases and J 0 bases, leaving 13 bases between the germline ends. Germline values: CDR1 MNHNS, CDR2 SASEGT. This CDR3 contains 16 residues. Self-reported history from a screening survey and questionnaire set each donor's cohort. Cohort 3 recovered donors had two negative PCRs, clearance, or symptom resolution. In its sample, this clone was seen a few times.

The TCR sequence derives from a woman aged 45 to 65 who had recovered from COVID-19. Sequenced sample: PBMCs or T cells enriched from blood (not recorded which). This sequence joins TRBV6-1 and TRBJ2-5; D possibly corresponds to TRBD2 (5 bases). CDR3 sequence reads: CASSESVRGYQETQYF. The DNA for the CDR3 is TGTGCCAGCAGTGAATCGGTACGAGGGTACCAAGAGACCCAGTACTTC.